The 21 T cell receptor beta chains given below trace back to one sample, sequenced in a study of cytomegalovirus exposure and HLA in healthy donors. The PCR made use of 60 Vbeta and 13 Jbeta primers. Produced via immunoSEQ multiplex PCR; TCRdb's table is partial and in-frame only. The sample has some 200,000 clones, 83% seen once. The material sequenced was PBMCs. These receptors were taken from a girl aged 5 to 17 in good health and CMV-seronegative.

The chain employs TRBV5-8 and TRBJ1-3; D might be TRBD1 (5 bases). CDR3 length: 17 residues. The germline V gene encodes CDR1 SGHTS and CDR2 YDEGEE. V shed 0 bases and J shed 0 bases, with 13 bases lying between them. CDR3 coding DNA: TGTGCCAGCAGCTTGGATTGGGGGGAAATCTCTGGAAACACCATATATTTT. Residues: CASSLDWGEISGNTIYF. Full variable domain (rest looked up from reference TRBV5-8 and TRBJ1-3): EAGVTQSPTHLIKTRGQQATLRCSPISGHTSVYWYQQALGLGLQFLLWYDEGEERNRGNFPPRFSGRQFPNYSSELNVNALELEDSALYLCASSLDWGEISGNTIYFGEGSWLTVV.

In nucleotides, the CDR3 is TGTGCCAGCAAAACCGGGACTAGCACAGATACGCAGTATTTT. Its translation is CASKTGTSTDTQYF. The chain joins TRBV27 to TRBJ2-3; possibly TRBD2 for D (6 bases). V was clipped by 7 bases and J by 0 bases, with 11 bases between them. The germline V gene has CDR1 MNHEY and CDR2 SMNVEV (reference sequence). This CDR3 comprises 14 residues.

The chain employs TRBV27 and TRBJ2-7; 8 positions agree with TRBD1. The CDR3 covers 15 residues. The germline V gene has CDR1 MNHEY and CDR2 SMNVEV (reference sequence). V trimming: 1 base; J trimming: 3 bases; junction bases outside the gene matches: 5. The CDR3 nucleotides read TGTGCCAGCAGTTTATTATTCGGACAGGGCTACGAGCAGTACTTC. Its protein product is CASSLLFGQGYEQYF.

V is TRBV5-4 and J is TRBJ2-3; TRBD1 is a possible D gene (5 bases). Trimming took off 4 bases at V and 2 bases at J, with 14 bases between the two ends. The CDR3 is 15 residues long. Germline CDR1 and CDR2: SGHNT and YYREEE (reference sequence). CDR3: CASSPTDQSTDTQYF. As DNA, the CDR3 is TGTGCCAGCAGCCCGACAGATCAGTCCACAGATACGCAGTATTTT.

The sample holds a few counts of this clone. The chain couples TRBV5-1 to TRBJ1-1; D call uncertain. Germline V gives CDR1 SGHRS, CDR2 YFSETQ. Trimming stripped 1 base from V and 1 base from J, with 5 bases between. CDR3 length equals 13 residues. CDR3 bases: TGCGCCAGCAGCTTGACACAGAACACTGAAGCTTTCTTT. Its translation: CASSLTQNTEAFF.

This chain uses TRBV28 with TRBJ1-2; tentative D call: TRBD1 (6 bases). The V and J ends lost 6 bases and 8 bases respectively, with 22 bases between them. The germline V gene has CDR1 MDHEN and CDR2 SYDVKM. The length of the CDR3 is 15 residues. This CDR3 is CASRDSKQGLKGYTF. The CDR3 nucleotides are TGTGCCAGCAGGGATAGTAAACAGGGTTTAAAGGGCTACACCTTC.

This clone was detected once. This chain connects TRBV6-5 to TRBJ1-5; D is undetermined. Germline CDR1 reads MNHEY; CDR2 reads SVGAGI. This CDR3 is built from 14 residues. With 5 bases removed from V and 4 bases from J, the gap between germline ends came to 12 bases. The CDR3 here is CASSPQLENQPQHF. In nucleotides, the CDR3 is TGTGCCAGCAGTCCCCAGCTAGAGAATCAGCCCCAGCATTTT.

The chain employs TRBV15 and TRBJ1-1; 8 bases are a match to TRBD1. J gave up 4 bases and V 4 bases, and 5 bases lay outside the gene matches. Germline CDR1 is LNHNV and CDR2 is YYDKDF (reference sequence). The CDR3 loop spans 14 amino acids. As DNA, the CDR3 is TGTGCCACCAGCAAGTGGACAGGGACCACTGAAGCTTTCTTT. This translates into CATSKWTGTTEAFF.

This sequence joins TRBV5-1 and TRBJ2-5; TRBD1 is a possible D gene (6 bases). The J call is uncertain, as TRBJ2-7 better fits the DNA end. The CDR3 extends over 14 amino acids. Germline CDR1 and CDR2: SGHRS and YFSETQ. Here the CDR3 DNA reads TGCGCCAGCAGTACACCGGGACATTCCTACGAGCAGTACTTC. Translated: CASSTPGHSYEQYF.

The J gene is TRBJ2-2, the V gene TRBV5-1; D gene unclear. Germline V gene lookup returns CDR1 SGHRS and CDR2 YFSETQ. This CDR3 contains 14 residues. Trimming removed 2 bases from V and 1 base from J, with 6 bases in between. In DNA, the CDR3 is TGCGCCAGCAGCTTTGGCAGGAACACCGGGGAGCTGTTTTTT. Amino acids: CASSFGRNTGELFF.

This chain uses TRBV4-1 with TRBJ1-1, with D perhaps matching TRBD1 (6 bases). V lost 1 base to trimming and J lost 7 bases, with 13 bases between them. Germline V gene sequence: CDR1 MGHRA, CDR2 YSYEKL. The CDR3 has 14 amino acids. The CDR3: CASSQARGTIEAFF. CDR3 nucleotide sequence: TGCGCCAGCAGCCAAGCGAGAGGGACAATTGAAGCTTTCTTT.

The V gene is TRBV28, the J gene TRBJ1-2, with D perhaps TRBD1 (6 bases). The CDR3 consists of 12 residues. The germline V gene has CDR1 MDHEN and CDR2 SYDVKM. Deletions cut 6 bases from V and 7 bases from J, with 12 bases between. The CDR3 sequence: CASRTLGGGYTF. In nucleotides, the CDR3 is TGTGCCAGCAGGACGCTAGGGGGTGGCTACACCTTC.

The chain carries TRBV21-1 and TRBJ2-5; TRBD2 is taken as the D call from the table, unchecked against the DNA. TRBV21-1 is marked as a pseudogene. CDR3 size: 15 residues. The CDR3 sequence is CASSKGGGARETQYF. As DNA, the CDR3 is TGTGCCAGCAGCAAAGGAGGGGGGGCTCGGGAGACCCAGTACTTC.

V usage is TRBV7-7 and J usage is TRBJ2-5; TRBD2 aligns across 10 bases. The CDR3 sequence is 15 residues long. Germline loops: CDR1 SSHAT, CDR2 FNYEAQ (reference sequence). V dropped 2 bases and J dropped 5; count of bases not matched to a gene: 5. The CDR3 is CASSLSGGATETQYF. CDR3 sequence (DNA): TGTGCCAGCAGCTTAAGCGGGGGGGCCACGGAGACCCAGTACTTC.

This clone appeared a single time. The chain employs TRBV5-6 and TRBJ1-2; 7 bases line up with TRBD1. Looked up from germline, CDR1 is SGHDT and CDR2 is YYEEEE. CDR3 length equals 15 residues. J gave up 2 bases and V 7 bases, and 11 bases lay outside the gene matches. The CDR3 coding sequence is TGTGCCAGCGCTCGACAGGGTTTATTCAACTATGGCTACACCTTC. It translates to CASARQGLFNYGYTF.

The rearrangement uses TRBV28 and TRBJ2-7; perhaps TRBD2 as D (5 bases). Trimming left V 4 bases short and J 3 bases short, with 25 bases between. Germline CDR1 and CDR2: MDHEN and SYDVKM. The CDR3 sequence is 18 residues long. The CDR3 DNA is TGTGCCAGCAGTTCTCCGAGAGACTATAAACAACGGGTCTACGAGCAGTACTTC. This translates into CASSSPRDYKQRVYEQYF.

The chain couples TRBV6-1 to TRBJ2-4; a weak D match, TRBD2 (6 bases). Trimming stripped 7 bases from V and 3 bases from J, with 13 bases between. Germline lookup yields CDR1 MNHNS and CDR2 SASEGT. CDR3 length: 14 amino acids. The CDR3 spells CASTEPGGKNIQYF. The DNA of the CDR3 is TGTGCCAGCACCGAACCCGGGGGCAAAAACATTCAGTACTTC.

CDR3 DNA: TGTGCCAGCAGACAGGGACTAGCGGGAGGGAATGAGCAGTTCTTC. This gives the protein CASRQGLAGGNEQFF. This sequence joins TRBV27 and TRBJ2-1; TRBD2 matches at 16 bases. The CDR3 is made up of 15 amino acids. The V gene end was trimmed by 6 bases and the J gene end by 7 bases; junction bases not matched to a gene: 3. Looked up from germline, CDR1 is MNHEY and CDR2 is SMNVEV (reference sequence).

The chain has TRBV28 and TRBJ1-5; 9 positions match TRBD1. This CDR3 has 15 amino acids. CDR1 and CDR2 from the germline V gene are MDHEN and SYDVKM. V lost 6 bases to trimming and J lost 3 bases; unmatched junction nucleotides: 6. The CDR3 loop is CASRPSQGANQPQHF. In nucleotides, the CDR3 is TGTGCCAGCAGACCCTCACAGGGGGCCAATCAGCCCCAGCATTTT.

For the CDR3, the DNA is TGTGCCAGTAGTAAAAGCGGGGCCGCCTACGAGCAGTACTTC. As protein: CASSKSGAAYEQYF. The chain couples TRBV19 to TRBJ2-7; 7 bases map to TRBD2. V lost 4 bases to trimming and J lost 2 bases; unmatched junction nucleotides: 5. The CDR3 spans 14 residues. Germline CDR1 and CDR2: LNHDA and SQIVND (reference sequence).

The chain recombines TRBV7-2 with TRBJ2-3, with 7 bases that match TRBD2. The CDR3 loop spans 17 amino acids. Germline trimming cut 1 base from V and 4 bases from J; bases unmatched to any gene: 11. Germline CDR1 reads SGHTA; CDR2 reads FQGNSA. The CDR3 DNA sequence: TGTGCCAGCAGCTTAGGATTTGGGGGGGGTATACCAGATACGCAGTATTTT. Translating gives CASSLGFGGGIPDTQYF.